This TCR beta chain emerged from a study of T cells in Graves' hyperthyroidism and ophthalmopathy. The CDR3 consists of 15 residues. V shed 5 bases, J shed 2 bases, and the junction held 5 bases outside the gene matches. RNA transcripts were the template for amplifying TCR beta CDR3 regions. The HTBI set primed first-round TCR CDR3 RT-PCR. TCRdb redid the calling of the multiplex PCR reads with MiXCR, one entry per CDR3 protein. The sample has fewer than 350,000 distinct CDR3 sequences, approximately 19% seen once; the top ten hold 35% to 40%. This clonotype showed up just a few times. This receptor was identified in a man aged 45 to 65 with Graves' ophthalmopathy. The chain carries TRBV12-3 or TRBV12-4 and TRBJ1-5, with 8 bases that match TRBD1. The sample was blood. The CDR3 nucleotides read TGTGCCAGCAGTCCGACAGGGGTAGGCAATCAGCCCCAGCATTTT. Amino acids: CASSPTGVGNQPQHF.